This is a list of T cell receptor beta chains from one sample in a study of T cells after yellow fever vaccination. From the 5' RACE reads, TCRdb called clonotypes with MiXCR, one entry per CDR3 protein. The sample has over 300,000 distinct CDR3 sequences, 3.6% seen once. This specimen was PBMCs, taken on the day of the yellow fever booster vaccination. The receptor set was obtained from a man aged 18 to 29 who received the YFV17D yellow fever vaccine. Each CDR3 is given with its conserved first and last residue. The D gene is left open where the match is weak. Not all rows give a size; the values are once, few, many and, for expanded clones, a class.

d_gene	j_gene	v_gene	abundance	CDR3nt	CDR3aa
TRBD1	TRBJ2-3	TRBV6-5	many	TGTGCCAGCAGTGCATGGACAGGGGGAGCAGATACGCAGTATTTT	CASSAWTGGADTQYF
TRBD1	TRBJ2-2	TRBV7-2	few	TGTGCCAGCAGACGAGACAGGGAGAACACCGGGGAGCTGTTTTTT	CASRRDRENTGELFF
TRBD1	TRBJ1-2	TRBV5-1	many	TGCGCCAGCAGCTTGGGACAGGGTGAAGATGGCTACACCTTC	CASSLGQGEDGYTF
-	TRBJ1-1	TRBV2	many	TGTGCCAGCAGTGAAGGTGTAGGAGCTTTCTTT	CASSEGVGAFF
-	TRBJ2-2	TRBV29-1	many	TGCAGCGCCAACATAGATAGGAACACCGGGGAGCTGTTTTTT	CSANIDRNTGELFF
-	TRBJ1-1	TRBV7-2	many	TGTGCCAGCAGCCCAAGGGAATTCATGAACACTGAAGCTTTCTTT	CASSPREFMNTEAFF
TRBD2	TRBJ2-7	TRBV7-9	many	TGTGCCAGCAGCTCCACTAGCGGGGGTTACGAGCAGTACTTC	CASSSTSGGYEQYF
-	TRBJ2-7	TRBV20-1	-	TGCAGTGCTAGGCCCGGGACCTACGAGCAGTACTTC	CSARPGTYEQYF
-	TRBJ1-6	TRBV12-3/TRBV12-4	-	TGTGCCAGCAGTGGACATAGCTCCTATAATTCACCCCTCCACTTT	CASSGHSSYNSPLHF
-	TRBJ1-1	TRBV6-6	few	TGTGCCAGCAGTTACAGGGAAGGAATGGCTACTGAAGCTTTCTTT	CASSYREGMATEAFF
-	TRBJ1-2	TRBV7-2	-	TGTGCCAGCAGCTCCGGGGCCCCGAGGGGCTACACCTTC	CASSSGAPRGYTF
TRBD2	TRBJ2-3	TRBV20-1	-	TGCAGTGTCGGGCTATCTGGGACTAGCGCCACAGATACGCAGTATTTT	CSVGLSGTSATDTQYF
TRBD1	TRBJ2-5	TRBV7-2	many	TGTGCCAGCAGCTTGGGGGACAGGGTAGAGACCCAGTACTTC	CASSLGDRVETQYF
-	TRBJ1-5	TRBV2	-	TGTGCCAGCAGTGCGAGGGGTTGGAATCAGCCCCAGCATTTT	CASSARGWNQPQHF
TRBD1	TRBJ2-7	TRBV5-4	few	TGTGCCAGCAGCTTGCAGGGGGCTAGCGAGCAGTACTTC	CASSLQGASEQYF
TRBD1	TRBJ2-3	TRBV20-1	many	TGCAGTGCTCCAACGACAGGGGGCGCAGATACGCAGTATTTT	CSAPTTGGADTQYF
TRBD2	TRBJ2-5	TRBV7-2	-	TGTGCCAGCAGCTTTGGAACCCACCTCCGGACTAGCGGGGGGGCCGGCGAGACCCAGTACTTC	CASSFGTHLRTSGGAGETQYF
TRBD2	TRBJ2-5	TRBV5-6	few	TGTGCCAGCAGCCAACTAGCGCCCAGCTGGGAGACCCAGTACTTC	CASSQLAPSWETQYF
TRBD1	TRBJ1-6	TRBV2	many	TGTGCCAGCATTCCGGGACAGTATTCACCCCTCCACTTT	CASIPGQYSPLHF
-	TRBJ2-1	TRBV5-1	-	TGCGCCAGCAGCTGGCGAGGGACCTACAATGAGCAGTTCTTC	CASSWRGTYNEQFF
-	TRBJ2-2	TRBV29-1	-	TGCAGCGTTGATCAGGGACGAACCGGGGAGCTGTTTTTT	CSVDQGRTGELFF
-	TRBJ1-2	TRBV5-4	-	TGTGCCAGCAGCTTGGCCTCTTTAGCTTATGGCTACACCTTC	CASSLASLAYGYTF
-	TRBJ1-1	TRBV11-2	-	TGTGCCAGCAGCTCATTCCCGATCCGTATGAACACTGAAGCTTTCTTT	CASSSFPIRMNTEAFF
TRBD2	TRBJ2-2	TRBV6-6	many	TGTGCCAGCACTGCGGGGGGGGTCTCGGGGACCGGGGAGCTGTTTTTT	CASTAGGVSGTGELFF
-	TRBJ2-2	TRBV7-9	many	TGTGCCAGCGGCGTGAACGGGGAGCTGTTTTTT	CASGVNGELFF
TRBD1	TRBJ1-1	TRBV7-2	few	TGTGCCAGCAGCCCTTGGACAGGGAGGGGCGGGGACACTGAAGCTTTCTTT	CASSPWTGRGGDTEAFF
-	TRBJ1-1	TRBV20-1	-	TGCAGTGGAGAGCCACAGGGTGTGACTGAAGCTTTCTTT	CSGEPQGVTEAFF
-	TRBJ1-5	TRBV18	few	TGTGCCAGCTCCCGAGTAATGGCAGCACCTAGCAATCAGCCCCAGCATTTT	CASSRVMAAPSNQPQHF
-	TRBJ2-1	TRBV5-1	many	TGCGCCAGCAGCTTGGATACCGTGATTCACAATGAGCAGTTCTTC	CASSLDTVIHNEQFF
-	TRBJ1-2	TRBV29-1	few	TGCAGCGTGGGACATCTTGGCTACACCTTC	CSVGHLGYTF
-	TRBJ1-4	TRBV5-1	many	TGCGCCAGCAGCTTTGGGACGGTATCATCGGGTGAAAAACTGTTTTTT	CASSFGTVSSGEKLFF
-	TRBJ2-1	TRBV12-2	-	TGTGCAAGTCGCTTAGCCGGGAATGAGCAGTTCTTC	CASRLAGNEQFF
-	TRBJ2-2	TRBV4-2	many	TGTGCCAGCAGCCAAGATAGGCCCGGGGGCCGGACCGGGGAGCTGTTTTTT	CASSQDRPGGRTGELFF
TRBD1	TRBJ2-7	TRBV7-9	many	TGTGCCAGCAGCACCAACCGGGACAGCCTTCGGGAGCAGTACTTC	CASSTNRDSLREQYF
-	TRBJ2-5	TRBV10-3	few	TGTGCCATCAGTGGACAGGGAGGGTTGGAGACCCAGTACTTC	CAISGQGGLETQYF
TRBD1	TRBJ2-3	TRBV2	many	TGTGCCAGCAGTGAATGGGGGACAGAGAGCACAGATACGCAGTATTTT	CASSEWGTESTDTQYF
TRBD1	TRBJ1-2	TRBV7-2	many	TGTGCCAGCAGCTTAGCGAGGGGGCTGGTAGGCTACACCTTC	CASSLARGLVGYTF
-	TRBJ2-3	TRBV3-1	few	TGTGCCAGCAGCCAAGATCTTGGAGATACGCAGTATTTT	CASSQDLGDTQYF
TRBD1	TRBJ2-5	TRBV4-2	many	TGTGCCAGCAGCCAAGATCCGGGACAGGGCTGGGAGACCCAGTACTTC	CASSQDPGQGWETQYF
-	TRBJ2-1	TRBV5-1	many	TGCGCCAGCAGCTTGGAATTAAGGGGATACAATGAGCAGTTCTTC	CASSLELRGYNEQFF
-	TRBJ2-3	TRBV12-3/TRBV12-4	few	TGTGCCAGCAATATCATGGAACCGGCAGATACGCAGTATTTT	CASNIMEPADTQYF
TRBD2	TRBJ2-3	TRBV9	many	TGTGCCAGCAGCCCTAGCGGGGGGACTATGGATACGCAGTATTTT	CASSPSGGTMDTQYF
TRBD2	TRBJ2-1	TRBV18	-	TGTGCCAGCTCACCCCCGGGACTAGCGGGGGGAAACTACAATGAGCAGTTCTTC	CASSPPGLAGGNYNEQFF
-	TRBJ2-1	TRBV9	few	TGTGCCAGCCAAGGGTCGGCGTACAATGAGCAGTTCTTC	CASQGSAYNEQFF
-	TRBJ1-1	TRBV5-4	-	TGTGCCAGCCAGAGTAAAGGGGACACTGAAGCTTTCTTT	CASQSKGDTEAFF
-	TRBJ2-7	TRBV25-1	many	TGTGCCAGCTCCGACTCCTACGAGCAGTACTTC	CASSDSYEQYF
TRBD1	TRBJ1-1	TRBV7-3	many	TGTGCCAGCAGCCCGGCCGGACAGGGAAGGTCAGGAGCTTTCTTT	CASSPAGQGRSGAFF